This T cell receptor (beta chain) was sequenced for a study of cytomegalovirus exposure and HLA in healthy donors. Study-wide findings and caveats: In a later analysis, TCR beta V- and J-gene trimming showed a link to a missense DCLRE1C variant.

Germline V lookup: CDR1 SEHNR, CDR2 FQNEAQ (reference sequence). This CDR3 is 12 amino acids long. J was trimmed by 5 bases and V by 3 bases; bases with no gene match: 1. Remarks on this clone: Antigen: not known.

It was with 60 Vbeta and 13 Jbeta primers that the PCR ran. Clones were sequenced by immunoSEQ multiplex PCR, and TCRdb holds only the in-frame ones, with some missing. This sample yields about 170,000 clones, of which about 80% are seen a single time; about 2% belongs to the top ten. This chain links TRBV7-9 with TRBJ2-7, with 7 bases aligning to TRBD2. The receptor was derived from a woman aged 25 to 39 in good health and CMV-seropositive. Sequencing input: PBMCs. In DNA form, the CDR3 reads TGTGCCAGCAGCTTTCGGGGGGACGAGCAGTACTTC. Its protein product is CASSFRGDEQYF.